This note documents a single TCR beta chain sequence. This record comes from a study of blood T cell repertoires in COVID-19. As for the study in general: Nucleic acid was either cDNA or gDNA, and it came from T cells, B-cell-depleted T cells, or PBMCs.

While infection was still active, Seattle patients were enrolled and then followed longitudinally. CDR1 SGHRS and CDR2 YFSETQ come from the germline V gene. The CDR3 length is 19 residues. Losses at the gene ends were 4 bases for V and 0 bases for J; bases not matched to a gene: 15. Original handling: Estimated nucleated cell counts came from reference gene primer amplification. Sequencing was performed with immunoSEQ multiplex PCR; in TCRdb, only in-frame clones are kept and a portion is missing. For V, J and clone size, that table is used; D and trimming come from the DNA. The sample consists of 220,000 or so clones, approximately 90% of them appearing once.

The TCR comes from a woman aged 50 to 60 with COVID-19, enrolled during active disease. The chain combines TRBV5-1 with TRBJ2-1; 8 bases fit TRBD2. The source material was peripheral blood. The CDR3 spells CASSPEALAGLSSYNEQFF. The CDR3 DNA sequence: TGCGCCAGCAGCCCGGAGGCATTAGCGGGGCTGAGCTCCTACAATGAGCAGTTCTTC.